This T cell receptor (beta chain) was identified during a study of blood T cell repertoires in COVID-19. In the study overall: Samples came from the United States, Italy and Spain, spanning acute and convalescent COVID-19.

CDR3 size: 14 residues. Germline CDR1 and CDR2: SGHRS and YFSETQ. Unmatched junction bases numbered 4, after V lost 5 bases and J lost 4 bases. Authors' data handling: Amplifying reference gene primers gave estimates of nucleated cell counts. Measured with immunoSEQ multiplex PCR; TCRdb has only the in-frame clones, and not every one. The V and J calls and clone size come from that table; D and trimming were worked out from the DNA. The profile covers about 180,000 clones, with 88% appearing a single time and roughly 9% taken by the ten largest. Recruits, aged about 18 to 89 years, lived in some 25 US areas. Participants were placed into cohorts based on the clinical history they reported. This clone was seen a single time.

The chain couples TRBV5-1 to TRBJ2-1; 9 nucleotides line up with TRBD1. Sample: PBMCs or T cells enriched from blood (not recorded which). This TCR was recovered from a woman aged 18-29 years who had recovered from COVID-19. The CDR3, as DNA: TGCGCCAGCAGGGGACAGGGCCCGTACAATGAGCAGTTCTTC. Residues: CASRGQGPYNEQFF.